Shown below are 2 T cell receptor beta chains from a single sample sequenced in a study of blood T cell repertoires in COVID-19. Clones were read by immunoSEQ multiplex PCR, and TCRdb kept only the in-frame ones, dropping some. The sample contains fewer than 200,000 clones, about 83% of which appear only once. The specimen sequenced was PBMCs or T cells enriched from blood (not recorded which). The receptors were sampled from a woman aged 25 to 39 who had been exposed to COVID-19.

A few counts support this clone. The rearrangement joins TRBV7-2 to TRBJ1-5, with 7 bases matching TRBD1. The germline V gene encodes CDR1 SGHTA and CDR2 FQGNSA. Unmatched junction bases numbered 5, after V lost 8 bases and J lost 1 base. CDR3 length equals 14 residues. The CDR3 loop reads CASGTGESNQPQHF. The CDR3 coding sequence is TGTGCCAGCGGCACAGGGGAAAGCAATCAGCCCCAGCATTTT.

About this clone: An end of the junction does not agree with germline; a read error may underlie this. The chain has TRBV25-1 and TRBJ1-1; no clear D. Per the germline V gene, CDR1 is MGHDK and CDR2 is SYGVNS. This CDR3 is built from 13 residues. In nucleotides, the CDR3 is TGTGCCGGCAGTGAATTTGAGGCCACTGAAGCTTTCTTT. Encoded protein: CAGSEFEATEAFF.